This T cell receptor beta chain originates from a study of beta chain features in type 1 diabetes. Worth noting for this clone: Its specificity is not known.

The CDR3 length is 14 residues. Between the trimmed V and J ends, which lost 3 bases and 15 bases, there was a span of 19 bases. CDR1 and CDR2 from the germline V gene are SGHRS and YFSETQ. Isolated RNA was reverse transcribed in full, so expressed TCRB transcripts were sequenced. The study sequenced naive, central memory and regulatory T cell samples to an average of around 3.5 million reads. TCRdb's copy holds only in-frame clones and misses some; the assay was immunoSEQ multiplex PCR. The sample has nearly 700,000 clones, around 15% seen once. One heparinised blood draw, averaging approximately 120 mL, came from each donor. Sorted CD4+ subsets: naive, central memory, regulatory, stem cell-like memory (CD45RO/CCR7/CD25/CD127/CD95/CD27 panel). Study-wide results and limits: A moderate, significant TCRB CDR3 shortening appeared in type 1 diabetes across four CD4+ subsets.

Material: naive CD4+ T cells from blood. The TCR comes from a man between 18 and 35 years old with type 1 diabetes. The chain employs TRBV5-1 and TRBJ1-6, with a tentative D call TRBD1 (5 bases). Written as DNA, the CDR3 is TGCGCCAGCAGCTCGACAGTCGCCGCCGATAGCCTCCACTTT. This sequence encodes CASSSTVAADSLHF.